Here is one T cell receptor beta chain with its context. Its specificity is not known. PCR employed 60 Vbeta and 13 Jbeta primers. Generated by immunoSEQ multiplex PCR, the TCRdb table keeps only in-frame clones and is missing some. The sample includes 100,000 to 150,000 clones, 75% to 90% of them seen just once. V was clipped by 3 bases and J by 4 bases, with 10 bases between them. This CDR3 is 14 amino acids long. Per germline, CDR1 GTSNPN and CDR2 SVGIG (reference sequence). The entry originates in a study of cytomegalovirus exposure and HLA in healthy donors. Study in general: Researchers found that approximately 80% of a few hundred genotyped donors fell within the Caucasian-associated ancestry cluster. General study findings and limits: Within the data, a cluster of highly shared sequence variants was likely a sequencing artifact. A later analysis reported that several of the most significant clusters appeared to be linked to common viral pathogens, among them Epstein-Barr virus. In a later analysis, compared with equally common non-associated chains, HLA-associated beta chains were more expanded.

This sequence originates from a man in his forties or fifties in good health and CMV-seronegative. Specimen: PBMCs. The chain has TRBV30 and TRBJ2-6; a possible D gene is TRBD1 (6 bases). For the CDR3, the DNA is TGTGCCTGGAGCACAGGGTCGGGGGCCAACGTCCTGACTTTC. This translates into CAWSTGSGANVLTF.